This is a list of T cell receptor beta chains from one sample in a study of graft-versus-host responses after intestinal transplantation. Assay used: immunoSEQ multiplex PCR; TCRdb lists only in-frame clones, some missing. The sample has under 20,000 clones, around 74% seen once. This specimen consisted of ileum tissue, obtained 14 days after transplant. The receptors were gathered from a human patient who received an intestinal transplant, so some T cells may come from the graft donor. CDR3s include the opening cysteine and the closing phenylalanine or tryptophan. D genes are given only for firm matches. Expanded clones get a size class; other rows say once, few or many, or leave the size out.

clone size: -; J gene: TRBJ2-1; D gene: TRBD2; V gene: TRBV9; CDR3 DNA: TGTGCCAGCAGCGTTAGCGGGAGCTACAATGAGCAGTTCTTC; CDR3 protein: CASSVSGSYNEQFF
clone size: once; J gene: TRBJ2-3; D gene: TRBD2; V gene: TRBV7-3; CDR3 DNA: TGTGCCAGCAGCCTCCTGGCGGGGGGCCTCACAGATACGCAGTATTTT; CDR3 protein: CASSLLAGGLTDTQYF
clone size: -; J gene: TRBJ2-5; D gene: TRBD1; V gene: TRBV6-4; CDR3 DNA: TGTGCCAGCAGTGTCCGGACAGGGAGAGGGGAGACCCAGTACTTC; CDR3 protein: CASSVRTGRGETQYF
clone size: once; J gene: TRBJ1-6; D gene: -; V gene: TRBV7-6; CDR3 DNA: TGTGCCAGCAGCTTGACCGGGACGGATAATTCACCCCTCCACTTT; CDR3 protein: CASSLTGTDNSPLHF
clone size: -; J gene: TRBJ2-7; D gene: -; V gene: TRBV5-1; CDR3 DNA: TGCGCCAGCAGCCCCGCCGGGCCGACCTACGAGCAGTACTTC; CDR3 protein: CASSPAGPTYEQYF
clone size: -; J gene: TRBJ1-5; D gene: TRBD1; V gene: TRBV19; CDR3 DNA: TGTGCCAGTAGTCCCAGGGGGCTTAATCAGCCCCAGCATTTT; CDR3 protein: CASSPRGLNQPQHF
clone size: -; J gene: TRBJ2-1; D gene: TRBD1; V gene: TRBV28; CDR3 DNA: TGTGCCAGCAGTTCCTTGGGACAGGGGGTCTACAATGAGCAGTTCTTC; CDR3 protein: CASSSLGQGVYNEQFF
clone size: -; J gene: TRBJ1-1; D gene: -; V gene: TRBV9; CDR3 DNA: TGTGCCAGCAGCCTTAAAGGGGCCCGGTGGGATGACACTGAAGCTTTCTTT; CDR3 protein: CASSLKGARWDDTEAFF
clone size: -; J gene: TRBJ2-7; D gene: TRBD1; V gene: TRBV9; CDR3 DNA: TGTGCCAGCAGCGAGGGACAGGGGAGTGGATACGAGCAGTACTTC; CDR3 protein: CASSEGQGSGYEQYF
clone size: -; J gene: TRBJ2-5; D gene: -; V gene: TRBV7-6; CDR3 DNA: TGTGCCAGCAGCGCTAATTTTTTCCTTGACTTC; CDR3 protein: CASSANFFLDF
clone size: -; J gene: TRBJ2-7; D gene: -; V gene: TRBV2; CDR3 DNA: TGTGCCGCCTCAGGCAGGGGGGTCTCCTACGAGCAGTACTTC; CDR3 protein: CAASGRGVSYEQYF
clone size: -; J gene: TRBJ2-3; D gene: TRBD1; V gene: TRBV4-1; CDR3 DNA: TGCGCCAGCAGCATCACCGGGACAGGGACAGATACGCAGTATTTT; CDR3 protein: CASSITGTGTDTQYF
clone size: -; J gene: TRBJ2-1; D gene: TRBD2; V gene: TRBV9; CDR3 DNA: TGTGCCAGCAGCCCAAGCCTGACTAGCGGGGGGGCTTACAATGAGCAGTTCTTC; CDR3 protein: CASSPSLTSGGAYNEQFF
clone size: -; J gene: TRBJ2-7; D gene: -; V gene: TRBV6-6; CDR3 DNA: TGTGCCAGCAGTTACTCCCCGGGACCCCACTACGAGCAGTACTTC; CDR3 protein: CASSYSPGPHYEQYF
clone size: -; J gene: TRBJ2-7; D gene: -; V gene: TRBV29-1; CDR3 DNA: TGCAGCGTTGGATGGAGGGGGGCCTACGAGCAGTACTTC; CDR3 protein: CSVGWRGAYEQYF
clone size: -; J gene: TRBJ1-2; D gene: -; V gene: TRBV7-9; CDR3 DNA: TGTGCCAGCAGCTTCAGGGGTAACTATGGCTACACCTTC; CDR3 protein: CASSFRGNYGYTF
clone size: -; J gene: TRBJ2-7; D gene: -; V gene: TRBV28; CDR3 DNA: TGTGCCAGCACTAAGGGGGGTTTGGACGGCTACGAGCAGTACTTC; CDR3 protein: CASTKGGLDGYEQYF
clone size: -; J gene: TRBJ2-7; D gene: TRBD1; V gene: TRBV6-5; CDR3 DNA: TGTGCCAGCAGTCGTGACAGGGAAGGATACGAGCAGTACTTC; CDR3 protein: CASSRDREGYEQYF
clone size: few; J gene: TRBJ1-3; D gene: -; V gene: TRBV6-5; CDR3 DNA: TGTGCCAGCACCCCCGGGGGAAACACCATATATTTT; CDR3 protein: CASTPGGNTIYF
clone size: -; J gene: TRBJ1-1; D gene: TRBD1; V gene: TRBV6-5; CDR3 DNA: TGTGCCAGCAACTCAGGGGGCCTGAACACTGAAGCTTTCTTT; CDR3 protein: CASNSGGLNTEAFF
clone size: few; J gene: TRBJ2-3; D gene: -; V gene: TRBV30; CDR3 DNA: TGTGCCTGGAGTGGGGGTGGTACAGATACGCAGTATTTT; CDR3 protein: CAWSGGGTDTQYF
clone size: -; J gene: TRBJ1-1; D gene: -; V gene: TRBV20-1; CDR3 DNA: TGCAGTGCTAGAGGGAACACTGAAGCTTTCTTT; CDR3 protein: CSARGNTEAFF
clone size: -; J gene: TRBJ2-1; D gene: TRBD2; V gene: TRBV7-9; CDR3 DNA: TGTGCCAGCAGCTTAGGACTAGCGGGCGGTAGCTCCTACAATGAGCAGTTCTTC; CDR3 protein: CASSLGLAGGSSYNEQFF
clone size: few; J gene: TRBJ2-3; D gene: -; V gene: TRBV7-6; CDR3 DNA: TGTGCCAGCAGCTTGAGAGAGGATACGCAGTATTTT; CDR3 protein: CASSLREDTQYF
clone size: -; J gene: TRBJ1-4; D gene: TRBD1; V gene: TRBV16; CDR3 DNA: TGTGCCAGCGGGACAGCATATGCAACTAATGAAAAACTGTTTTTT; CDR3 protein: CASGTAYATNEKLFF